This TCR beta chain was sequenced in a study of cytomegalovirus exposure and HLA in healthy donors. Study-wide results and limits: CMV serostatus was the sole immune exposure data available. Later analysis showed TCR association rates varying by HLA locus, highest for DRB1 and lowest for HLA-C.

The V gene lost 6 bases and the J gene lost 4 bases, with 16 bases spanning the gap. The germline V gene has CDR1 SGHRS and CDR2 YFSETQ. The CDR3 has 14 residues. A multiplex PCR was run with 60 Vbeta primers and 13 Jbeta primers. TCRdb's table, derived via immunoSEQ multiplex PCR, lists solely in-frame clones and lacks some. The sample yields approximately 110,000 clones, 65% to 85% seen once. On this clone itself: No antigen is known for it.

The chain recombines TRBV5-1 with TRBJ2-5; TRBD2 might be the D (5 bases). The sequenced sample was PBMCs. The source is a man between 50 and 59 years old in good health and CMV-seronegative. CDR3: CASNWGVSRETQYF. In DNA, the CDR3 is TGCGCCAGCAACTGGGGAGTATCTAGAGAGACCCAGTACTTC.